This TCR beta chain was sequenced in a study of T cells in Graves' hyperthyroidism and ophthalmopathy (dated by TCRdb to between 2018 and 2021). Background for the entire study: Peripheral blood was sampled at the time of initial diagnosis, prior to any treatment. To identify distinguishing TCR V-J signatures, a discovery cohort of about a hundred patients was used, comprising 43 with Graves' ophthalmopathy and around 57 with stable Graves' hyperthyroidism. An independent validation cohort of fewer than 20 hyperthyroidism patients and 17 patients who later progressed to ophthalmopathy tested prospective prediction of ophthalmopathy. For training and testing, the 100 or so patients in the discovery cohort were randomly divided in a 7:3 ratio. In addition, the study compared T-cell repertoires in thyroid tissue and in blood from a handful of Graves' hyperthyroidism patients. After sampling, hyperthyroidism patients received methimazole starting at 30 mg daily, and ophthalmopathy patients received high-dose intravenous methylprednisolone. The paper reports TCR Vbeta CDR3 sequencing of about 140 peripheral blood samples: fewer than 50 ophthalmopathy, fewer than 80 hyperthyroidism and 17 progressor patients. What the study reported, not specific to this receptor: Ophthalmopathy was separated from stable hyperthyroidism by a 13 V-J signature model, with about 88% sensitivity and roughly 84% specificity obtained in cross-validation and 80%/75% obtained in testing. No statistical method was used to set the sample size in advance, and investigators knew the group allocation. Blood samples also contained most of the expanded thyroid clonotypes (frequency above 0.001), which suggests that blood repertoires may reflect thyroid immune responses. In validation, progression to ophthalmopathy was predicted by the model with nearly 71% sensitivity and roughly 76% specificity, a median of roughly 6.4 months before onset.

The CDR3 measures 13 amino acids from cysteine to phenylalanine. Only CDR3 DNA remains: 39 bases, in frame from the first base. The germline V gene (reference sequence) gives CDR1 as DFQATT and CDR2 as SNEGSKA. In the ophthalmopathy patients, disease was moderately to severely active, with a Clinical Activity Score of 3 or more, a NOSPECS grade of 4 or more, and a duration of less than 3 months. The study excluded patients with uncontrolled infections, other autoimmune diseases, pregnancy or lactation. Diagnoses were based on clinical symptoms, serum thyroxine and TRAb, thyroid ultrasound and orbital computed tomography. PBMCs were separated from roughly 9.6 ml of fresh peripheral blood using Ficoll-Paque density gradient centrifugation. Total RNA was extracted with Trizol reagent, and quality was checked on an Agilent 2100 Bioanalyzer. The TCR beta CDR3 regions were amplified from RNA transcripts. For the first round of RT-PCR on the TCR CDR3, the HTBI primer set was used together with the Qiagen OneStep RT-PCR kit. A second multiplex PCR round built the libraries, followed by size selection and purification. Paired-end sequencing of the libraries was performed with 100 bp reads on an Illumina HiSeq2000. The authors processed their data as follows. SOAPnuke was used to process the raw data, removing reads that contained adapters or uncalled bases, had a mean Phred below 15, or lacked an exact match to the constant primer or identifier. High-quality paired reads were merged using COPE v1.2.5, and each unique nucleotide sequence was defined as a clonotype. MiTCR v1.1 was used to align the clonotypes against IMGT TRBV, TRBD and TRBJ reference segments. The analysis included only V-J combinations with a frequency above 0.0001, which together covered over 98% of the repertoires. The TCS score was defined as the ratio of F50 (clonal expansion) to E x V (chaos), calculated using BLOSUM62-based TCRdist between CDR3 peptides within each V-J. Welch's t-statistics and random forest reduced 500 to 650 V-J features to around 14, which were used in a naive Bayes classifier (R e1071). TCRdb took the public reads, trimmed them with fastp at Q25, ran MiXCR for clone calling and kept in-frame beta chains. Identical CDR3 proteins give one entry, which carries the most common genes and DNA. V and J calls and clone size were set by TCRdb, not the authors. A total of more than 300,000 distinct CDR3 sequences appear in this sample, roughly 14% of them only once. The ten largest clones take up roughly a fifth of the sample.

This clonotype was observed at least ten times. What this receptor recognizes is not known. No much larger clonotype is one base removed from it; base qualities were not supplied. The source of this sequence is a woman aged 30 to 39 with Graves' ophthalmopathy. This chain is built from TRBV20-1 and TRBJ2-7, with TRBD1 perhaps the D gene, on 6 matching bases. The specimen was blood. The CDR3 sequence is CNAPNRVGYEQYF. Read as DNA, the sequence is TGCAATGCCCCTAACAGGGTTGGCTACGAGCAGTACTTC.